This TCR beta chain was captured by sequencing in a study of cytomegalovirus exposure and HLA in healthy donors. This clone appeared a few times. Its antigen is unidentified. The PCR ran on 60 Vbeta and 13 Jbeta primers. Original processing notes: Around 76 million unique TCR beta chains, 9.5 million to 14 million shared, were counted in a later analysis. Some clones are missing from TCRdb's copy, which holds only in-frame ones; the method was immunoSEQ multiplex PCR. V, J and clone size are those of that table, while D and trimming were read from the DNA. The table lists 100,000 to 130,000 clones, around 77% of them singletons. General study points: The Asian-associated ancestry cluster reportedly had fewer N-insertions than the approximately 650-donor mean in a later analysis. Immune exposure data for these donors was limited to CMV serostatus.

Sequencing was performed on PBMCs. This sequence was found in a male donor in good health and CMV-seronegative.

The CDR3: CASSQGGGASEQYF. CDR3 sequence (DNA): TGTGCCAGCAGCCAGGGCGGGGGCGCATCCGAGCAGTACTTC. V and J are TRBV4-2 and TRBJ2-7, with a weak D call TRBD2 (7 bases). This CDR3 has 14 amino acids. V was pared by 3 bases and J by 6 bases, with 15 bases between. In germline, CDR1 is LGHNA, CDR2 YNFKEQ.